These T cell receptor beta chains were read from a single sample in a study of T-cell reconstitution after alpha-beta-depleted transplantation in children. TCRdb ran MiXCR on the PCR reads and lists one entry per CDR3 protein. The sample includes about 870,000 distinct CDR3 sequences, 15% to 20% of them seen just once. This material consisted of PBMCs, mostly from graft donor cells, taken 360 days after TCRalphabeta/CD19-depleted stem cell transplant. The receptors were gathered from a male patient between 10 and 17 years old who had a stem cell transplant for acute lymphoblastic leukemia, so the T cells may come from the graft donor. Both conserved end residues are part of each CDR3. A D gene is named only where the DNA matches it firmly. Clone sizes are given selectively: once, few, many, or a class where the clone is expanded.

TRBD1	TRBV9	TRBJ2-7	many	TGTGCCAGCAGCCGTCAGGGGGCCCCATACGAGCAGTACTTC	CASSRQGAPYEQYF
.	TRBV30	TRBJ2-5	few	TGTGCCTGGAGTGTATTGGGCGGGGAGACCCAGTACTTC	CAWSVLGGETQYF
.	TRBV20-1	TRBJ1-1	.	TGCAGCCAGAGTGGGGGGGCGACGAATTTTCCCCTGGTGAACACTGAAGCTTTCTTT	CSQSGGATNFPLVNTEAFF
TRBD2	TRBV24-1	TRBJ2-1	few	TGTGCCACCAGTGATTCCCGGACTAGCGGGAGGGCCTACAATGAGCAGTTCTTC	CATSDSRTSGRAYNEQFF
.	TRBV13	TRBJ2-7	.	TGTGCCAGCAGCATTAAGACAGGCCCCTACGAGCAGTACTTC	CASSIKTGPYEQYF
TRBD1	TRBV29-1	TRBJ2-2	.	TGCAGCGTTGGGGGGCGGACAGGACCGAACACCGGGGAGCTGTTTTTT	CSVGGRTGPNTGELFF
.	TRBV3-1	TRBJ1-2	.	TGTGCCAGCAGCCCCCAGTCTCGCTATGGCTACACCTTC	CASSPQSRYGYTF
TRBD2	TRBV10-3	TRBJ2-1	.	TGTGCCATCAGTGGCGGGAGTTTCTACAATGAGCAGTTCTTC	CAISGGSFYNEQFF
.	TRBV10-3	TRBJ2-1	few	TGTGCCATCAGTGAAAGGGGTGAGCAGTTCTTC	CAISERGEQFF
.	TRBV24-1	TRBJ1-2	.	TGTGCCACCAGTGATTGGGGACAACCCTATGGCTACACCTTC	CATSDWGQPYGYTF
TRBD2	TRBV20-1	TRBJ2-7	.	TGCAGTGCTAGAGATTCCCCGGGAGGATCCTACGAGCAGTACTTC	CSARDSPGGSYEQYF
.	TRBV27	TRBJ2-1	.	TGTGCCAGCAGTTACCTTGGGGGATCCTCCTACAATGAGCAGTTCTTC	CASSYLGGSSYNEQFF
.	TRBV7-2	TRBJ2-7	few	TGTGCCAGCAGCTTTCGACCGTCCAGCTCCTACGAGCAGTACTTC	CASSFRPSSSYEQYF
.	TRBV4-1	TRBJ1-2	.	TGCGCCAGCAGCCAAACACCCAAGTCCCAGGCCGCTCTTGGCTACACCTTC	CASSQTPKSQAALGYTF
TRBD1	TRBV7-9	TRBJ1-2	.	TGTGCCAGCAGCGCCGGGACAGGCGGAGTGGATGGCTACACCTTC	CASSAGTGGVDGYTF
TRBD1	TRBV5-1	TRBJ2-5	.	TGCGCCAGCAGCTTCAAACGACAGGGGGCAGAGACCCAGTACTTC	CASSFKRQGAETQYF
.	TRBV5-5	TRBJ2-1	.	TGTGCCAGCACCCATCTGGGGGTGAGGAATGAGCAGTTCTTC	CASTHLGVRNEQFF
TRBD1	TRBV4-1	TRBJ1-3	.	TGCGCCAGCAGCGTACCCGGGACAGGGGCGCGAAACACCATATATTTT	CASSVPGTGARNTIYF
.	TRBV20-1	TRBJ2-2	few	TGCAGTGCTAGAGATGGGGCAGGGGCGAACACCGGGGAGCTGTTTTTT	CSARDGAGANTGELFF
.	TRBV5-1	TRBJ2-6	.	TGCGCCAGCATCAGAAGGGCAGGCCACTCTGGGGCCAACGTCCTGACTTTC	CASIRRAGHSGANVLTF
TRBD1	TRBV5-1	TRBJ2-3	few	TGCGCCAGCACCTCAACCGGGACAGGCACAGATACGCAGTATTTT	CASTSTGTGTDTQYF
.	TRBV7-9	TRBJ1-1	.	TGTGCCAGCAGCTCTAAGGGGGTCGAAGCTTTCTTT	CASSSKGVEAFF
.	TRBV5-5	TRBJ1-1	many	TGTGCCAGCAGCTTGGAAGGTACTTTGGGGCTGAACACTGAAGCTTTCTTT	CASSLEGTLGLNTEAFF
.	TRBV12-3/TRBV12-4	TRBJ1-5	.	TGTGCCAGCAGTTTAAGAGGTACGAGGTTGGGCAATCAGCCCCAGCATTTT	CASSLRGTRLGNQPQHF
.	TRBV4-1	TRBJ2-7	.	TGCGCCAGCAGCCAACTAGCTTCCCTTGTCGAGCAGTACTTC	CASSQLASLVEQYF
.	TRBV12-3/TRBV12-4	TRBJ1-3	many	TGTGCCAGCGTCATCCGAGGGGGGCTCTATGGAAACACCATATATTTT	CASVIRGGLYGNTIYF
.	TRBV11-2	TRBJ2-4	.	TGTGCCAGCAGCCCTAGTGTCCTAAACATTCAGTACTTC	CASSPSVLNIQYF
.	TRBV9	TRBJ2-1	.	TGTGCCAGCAGCGTAGGGAATCGGAGAGCGGACAATGAGCAGTTCTTC	CASSVGNRRADNEQFF
.	TRBV6-5	TRBJ1-4	few	TGTGCCAGTGCCTGGGTAACTAATGAAAAACTGTTTTTT	CASAWVTNEKLFF
.	TRBV7-8	TRBJ2-6	.	TGTGCCAGCAGCTTGCGACAGGATCTGAGCTCTGGGGCCAACGTCCTGACTTTC	CASSLRQDLSSGANVLTF
.	TRBV7-8	TRBJ1-1	many	TGTGCCAGCAGCTTAGCTATGAACACTGAAGCTTTCTTT	CASSLAMNTEAFF
.	TRBV9	TRBJ2-5	many	TGTGCCAGCAGCGTAAAAGAGACCCAGTACTTC	CASSVKETQYF
TRBD2	TRBV7-9	TRBJ2-7	many	TGTGCCAGCAGCTTTTTCCCTAGACTAGCGGCCTCCTACGAGCAGTACTTC	CASSFFPRLAASYEQYF
TRBD2	TRBV10-3	TRBJ2-7	many	TGTGCCATCAACACCGTAGGACTAGGAGCCTACGAGCAGTACTTC	CAINTVGLGAYEQYF
TRBD2	TRBV6-5	TRBJ2-1	.	TGTGCCAGCAGTTACGGGCGGGAGTTCTATGAGCAGTTCTTC	CASSYGREFYEQFF
TRBD2	TRBV5-1	TRBJ2-1	.	TGCGCCAGCAGCTTCCCTTCCCTAGCGGGAGGCTACAATGAGCAGTTCTTC	CASSFPSLAGGYNEQFF
.	TRBV21-1	TRBJ2-3	.	TGTGCCGGAAAACCCCACAATCGCCTCCCGGTGAATACGCAGTATTTT	CAGKPHNRLPVNTQYF
TRBD2	TRBV20-1	TRBJ2-2	many	TGCAGTGCCACGGGACTAGCGAACACCGGGGAGCTGTTTTTT	CSATGLANTGELFF
.	TRBV9	TRBJ2-6	few	TGTGCCAGCAGCCCATGGACAGAGCCTGGGGCCAACGTCCTGACTTTC	CASSPWTEPGANVLTF
.	TRBV6-5	TRBJ1-2	.	TGTGCCAGCAGTTGGCACAGGGCTAGGGATGGCTACACCTTC	CASSWHRARDGYTF
.	TRBV4-1	TRBJ2-2	.	TGCGCCAGCAGCCTCCGCCTGGCTAGAGACACCGGGGAGCTGTTTTTT	CASSLRLARDTGELFF
TRBD2	TRBV6-4	TRBJ2-2	few	TGTGCCAGCACCCACTCAGAGTTCACTAGCGGGAGGGCCATTATCACCGGGGAGCTGTTTTTT	CASTHSEFTSGRAIITGELFF
.	TRBV12-3/TRBV12-4	TRBJ1-2	few	TGTGCCAGCAGTTTAGGTCCAGGGCGCTATGGCTACACCTTC	CASSLGPGRYGYTF
.	TRBV5-1	TRBJ2-3	few	TGCGCCAGCAGCACCTCCGTTATGGGTAGCACAGATACGCAGTATTTT	CASSTSVMGSTDTQYF
.	TRBV12-3/TRBV12-4	TRBJ1-2	.	TGTGCCAGCAGTTCCCCGGGGAGGGACTATGGCTACACCTTC	CASSSPGRDYGYTF
.	TRBV2	TRBJ1-4	few	TGTGCCAGCAGGGACCGACGCGTGGAACTGTTTTTT	CASRDRRVELFF
.	TRBV5-1	TRBJ2-2	.	TGCGCCAGCAGCTTCGCAGGGGACTGGACAGGGGAGCTGTTTTTT	CASSFAGDWTGELFF
.	TRBV7-9	TRBJ1-2	few	TGTGCCAGCAGCTCTTCCGACAGACTAAACTATGGCTACACCTTC	CASSSSDRLNYGYTF
.	TRBV4-2	TRBJ1-3	few	TGTGCCAGCAGACCCAGGCCGCCCGCCCCATTTGTCTCTGGAAACACCATATATTTT	CASRPRPPAPFVSGNTIYF
.	TRBV10-3	TRBJ2-1	.	TGTGCCATCAGTGAGTCCAACTACAATGAGCAGTTCTTC	CAISESNYNEQFF
TRBD2	TRBV2	TRBJ2-1	.	TGTGCCACTTCTAGACTAGCGGTATCGTACAATGAGCAGTTCTTC	CATSRLAVSYNEQFF
TRBD1	TRBV6-1	TRBJ2-7	once	TGTGCCAGCAGTAGCCGGGACAGGGGCTCCTACGAGCACTACTTC	CASSSRDRGSYEHYF
TRBD2	TRBV9	TRBJ2-7	.	TGTGCCAGCAGCGTAGAGAGCGGGACCTACGAGCAGTACTTC	CASSVESGTYEQYF
.	TRBV20-1	TRBJ1-5	few	TGCAGTGCTAGAGATCCGAACATCCTTAGCAATCAGTACCAGCATTTT	CSARDPNILSNQYQHF
TRBD2	TRBV6-5	TRBJ2-2	.	TGTGCCAGCAGTTTACCTAGCGGGAGTCCGACGAACACCGGGGAGCTGTTTTTT	CASSLPSGSPTNTGELFF
.	TRBV6-6	TRBJ2-7	many	TGTGCCAGCAGTTACTCGGCAGGGAACGAGCAGTACTTC	CASSYSAGNEQYF
.	TRBV2	TRBJ2-3	.	TGTGCCAGCAGCGCCAGACAGGCTAGCACAGATACGCAGTATTTT	CASSARQASTDTQYF